This T cell receptor beta chain is from a study of cytomegalovirus exposure and HLA in healthy donors. Whole-study context: Early release data held around 80 million unique TCRs from HLA-typed donors. There were fewer than 500 genotyped donors. Of these, about 81% fell in the genetic ancestry cluster associated with self-reported Caucasian donors.

Note on this clone: No antigen is known for it.

Study outcomes and limitations: What a later analysis showed was that several of the most significant clusters appeared linked to common viral pathogens.

PCR employed 60 Vbeta and 13 Jbeta primers. Only in-frame clones appear in the TCRdb table, and some are missing; sequencing was by immunoSEQ multiplex PCR. The sample shows some 180,000 clones, nearly 80% of them seen only once. The sequence was collected from a female donor in good health and CMV-seronegative. Sequenced sample: PBMCs.

CDR3 sequence (DNA): TGTGCCAGCAGTTTGACAGGGGGCATTTACAATGAGCAGTTCTTC. It encodes CASSLTGGIYNEQFF. The chain links TRBV11-2 to TRBJ2-1, with 10 nucleotides matching TRBD1. The germline gives CDR1 SGHAT, CDR2 FQNNGV. J gave up 4 bases and V 6 bases, and 6 bases lay outside the gene matches. The CDR3 contains 15 residues.